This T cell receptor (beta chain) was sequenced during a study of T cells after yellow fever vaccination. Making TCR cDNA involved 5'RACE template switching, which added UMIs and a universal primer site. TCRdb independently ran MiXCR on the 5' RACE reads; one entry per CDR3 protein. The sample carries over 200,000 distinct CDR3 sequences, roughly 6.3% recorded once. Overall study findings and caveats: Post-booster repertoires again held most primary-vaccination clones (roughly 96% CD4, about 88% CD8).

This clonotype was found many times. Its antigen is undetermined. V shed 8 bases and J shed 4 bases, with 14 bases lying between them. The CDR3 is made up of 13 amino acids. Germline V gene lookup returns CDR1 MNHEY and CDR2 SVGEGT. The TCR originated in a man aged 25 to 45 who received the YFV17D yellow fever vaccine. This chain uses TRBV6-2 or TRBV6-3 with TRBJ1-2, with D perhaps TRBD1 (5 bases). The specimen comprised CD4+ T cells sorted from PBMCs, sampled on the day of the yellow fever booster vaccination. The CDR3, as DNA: TGTGCCAGCTACGTCGGGACTGTCTATGGCTACACCTTC. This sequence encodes CASYVGTVYGYTF.